The 31 T cell receptor beta chains in this list originate from one sample, sequenced in a study of OX40 agonist ivuxolimab in advanced cancers. The table came from immunoSEQ multiplex PCR; TCRdb's copy has only in-frame clones and leaves some out. The sample has 120,000 or so clones, roughly 87% seen once. The specimen comprised CD4+ or CD8+ T cells sorted from blood, sampled in a trial of the OX40 agonist ivuxolimab. All receptors derive from an adult with an advanced solid tumor such as melanoma, head and neck, liver or kidney cancer.

The chain uses TRBV4-1 and TRBJ2-6, with unresolved D. The CDR3 extends over 15 amino acids. Germline CDR1 is MGHRA and CDR2 is YSYEKL. V was clipped by 4 bases and J by 2 bases, with 9 bases between them. CDR3 in amino acids: CASSLDATGANVLTF. In DNA, the CDR3 is TGCGCCAGCAGCCTAGACGCTACTGGGGCCAACGTCCTGACTTTC.

J is TRBJ1-5 and V is TRBV23-1; D perhaps matches TRBD1 (6 bases). TRBV23-1 is placed among ORFs of uncertain function. V was cut by 4 bases and J by 0 bases, with 25 bases left in between. The CDR3 totals 20 residues. The CDR3 loop is CASSPRSGPLDSYSNQPQHF. In nucleotides, the CDR3 is TGCGCCAGCAGTCCTCGTTCAGGGCCTTTGGACAGTTATAGCAATCAGCCCCAGCATTTT.

The chain uses TRBV15 and TRBJ1-1; TRBD1 might be the D (5 bases). This CDR3 comprises 12 residues. CDR1 LNHNV and CDR2 YYDKDF come from the germline V gene (reference sequence). V lost 0 bases to trimming and J lost 11 bases, with 10 bases between them. CDR3 amino acids: CATSREGLDAFF. The CDR3 DNA follows: TGTGCCACCAGCAGAGAGGGGCTGGACGCTTTCTTT.

V gene TRBV19 combines with J gene TRBJ1-2; a weak D match, TRBD1 (6 bases). Germline CDR1 LNHDA, CDR2 SQIVND (reference sequence). The CDR3 spans 14 residues. The V gene lost 4 bases and the J gene lost 8 bases, with 17 bases spanning the gap. CDR3 coding DNA: TGTGCCAGTAGTACAGGGGATGAGCTTTGGGGCTACACCTTC. Translation: CASSTGDELWGYTF.

Remarks on this clone: Germline is not matched at one junction end, which may reflect a read error. The rearrangement uses TRBV6-1 and TRBJ1-2; possible D gene TRBD1, 5 bases. This CDR3 comprises 16 residues. Germline loops: CDR1 MNHNS, CDR2 SASEGT. The CDR3 sequence: CASSEHEGLRNYDYTF. CDR3 DNA sequence: TGTGCCAGCAGTGAACACGAGGGGCTCAGGAACTATGACTACACCTTC.

This clone was counted between two and nine times. The chain uses TRBV9 and TRBJ1-6; no reliable D call. The V and J ends lost 3 bases and 6 bases respectively, with 13 bases between them. Germline loops: CDR1 SGDLS, CDR2 YYNGEE. The CDR3 has 15 amino acids. CDR3 residues: CASSAQALGNSPLHF. The CDR3 DNA reads TGTGCCAGCAGCGCCCAGGCTTTGGGTAATTCACCCCTCCACTTT.

This chain joins TRBV2 and TRBJ2-2; D remains unclear. Germline loops: CDR1 SNHLY, CDR2 FYNNEI. The CDR3 totals 15 residues. V was clipped by 3 bases and J by 3 bases, with 11 bases between them. As DNA, the CDR3 is TGTGCCAGCAGTGACGCTACTGGTTACACCGGGGAGCTGTTTTTT. Encoded protein: CASSDATGYTGELFF.

This chain's CDR3 is CSASRTRGDGYTF. CDR3 nucleotides: TGCAGCGCCTCCCGGACGCGGGGCGATGGCTACACCTTC. The V gene is TRBV29-1, the J gene TRBJ1-2; D is perhaps TRBD1 (5 bases). Trimming pared 7 bases from V and 6 bases from J, leaving 18 bases between. The CDR3 runs 13 residues. Germline-derived CDR1 and CDR2 are SQVTM and ANQGSEA. The full variable domain, its missing parts supplied by reference TRBV29-1 and TRBJ1-2, is SAVISQKPSRDICQRGTSLTIQCQVDSQVTMMFWYRQQPGQSLTLIATANQGSEATYESGFVIDKFPISRPNLTFSTLTVSNMSPEDSSIYLCSASRTRGDGYTFGSGTRLTVV.

In its sample, this clone was seen a few times. V gene TRBV10-3 combines with J gene TRBJ1-5; D unresolved. The CDR3 loop spans 13 amino acids. The V gene's germline CDR1 is ENHRY and CDR2 SYGVKD. Trimming pared 0 bases from V and 3 bases from J, leaving 3 bases between. As DNA, the CDR3 is TGTGCCATCAGTGAGTCCACCAATCAGCCCCAGCATTTT. This codes for CAISESTNQPQHF.

This chain joins TRBV5-4 and TRBJ1-2; 8 positions agree with TRBD1. With 0 bases clipped from V and 7 bases from J, the junction kept 2 bases outside the gene matches. Per germline, CDR1 SGHNT and CDR2 YYREEE (reference sequence). The CDR3 is 13 residues long. The DNA of the CDR3 is TGTGCCAGCAGCTTGGGACAGGGGATTGGCTACACCTTC. This translates into CASSLGQGIGYTF.

The V gene is TRBV4-3, the J gene TRBJ1-6, with 9 nucleotides matching TRBD1. The junction had 4 bases not matched to a gene; V was cut back by 1 base and J by 6 bases. CDR1 is LGHNA, CDR2 YSLEER, per germline. The length of the CDR3 is 16 residues. Here the CDR3 reads CASSQAVGQGNSPLHF. The CDR3 nucleotides are TGCGCCAGCAGCCAAGCCGTGGGACAGGGTAATTCACCCCTCCACTTT.

The rearrangement uses TRBV5-4 and TRBJ1-1, with 9 bases matching TRBD1. This CDR3 contains 13 residues. Trimming cost V 3 bases and J 8 bases; bases outside gene matches: 5. Germline CDR1 is SGHNT and CDR2 is YYREEE (reference sequence). The CDR3, as DNA: TGTGCCAGCAGCTCCCGGACAGGGGCAGAAGCTTTCTTT. Residues: CASSSRTGAEAFF.

V and J are TRBV5-1 and TRBJ1-2; TRBD1 is a possible D gene (6 bases). Trimming removed 4 bases from V and 3 bases from J, with 16 bases in between. CDR3 size: 15 residues. Germline assignment: CDR1 SGHRS and CDR2 YFSETQ. CDR3 in amino acids: CASSVSQGGDYGYTF. The CDR3 DNA reads as TGCGCCAGCAGCGTATCACAGGGAGGAGACTATGGCTACACCTTC.

This chain joins TRBV5-1 and TRBJ2-1, with 8 bases fitting TRBD2. CDR3 size: 15 residues. With 5 bases clipped from V and 0 bases from J, the junction kept 4 bases outside the gene matches. Germline-derived CDR1 and CDR2 are SGHRS and YFSETQ. The CDR3 DNA follows: TGCGCCAGCAGTTTCAGCGGGGGCTCCTACAATGAGCAGTTCTTC. It yields the protein CASSFSGGSYNEQFF.

The CDR3 loop is CASRPGLAETDTQYF. CDR3 nucleotide sequence: TGTGCCAGCAGGCCGGGACTAGCGGAGACAGATACGCAGTATTTT. The chain carries TRBV6-1 and TRBJ2-3, with 11 bases aligning to TRBD2. The CDR3 consists of 15 residues. The V segment lost 6 bases and the J segment 3 bases; nucleotides outside the gene matches: 5. Germline assignment: CDR1 MNHNS and CDR2 SASEGT.

This chain joins TRBV30 and TRBJ2-7; D call uncertain. This CDR3 region has 13 residues. V was trimmed by 3 bases and J by 0 bases, leaving 9 bases between them. Germline-derived CDR1 and CDR2 are GTSNPN and SVGIG (reference sequence). The CDR3 nucleotides are TGTGCCTGGAGACGGAGTAGCTCCTACGAGCAGTACTTC. This translates into CAWRRSSSYEQYF.

The chain is built from TRBV5-5 and TRBJ2-2; 9 bases line up with TRBD2. V lost 4 bases and J lost 4; bases outside the gene matches: 8. This CDR3 is built from 16 residues. From germline, CDR1 is SGHKS and CDR2 YYEKEE (reference sequence). CDR3 coding DNA: TGTGCCAGCAGCCTGTTAGCGGGAGTAGGCACCGGGGAGCTGTTTTTT. Its protein is CASSLLAGVGTGELFF.

The chain combines TRBV5-6 with TRBJ1-2; D unclear. Germline lookup yields CDR1 SGHDT and CDR2 YYEEEE. The CDR3 sequence is 15 residues long. The ends were cut back, 0 bases at V and 2 bases at J, with 11 bases in the middle. The CDR3 DNA follows: TGTGCCAGCAGCTTGGCAAGTCTCCTAAACTATGGCTACACCTTC. Translation gives CASSLASLLNYGYTF.

This chain connects TRBV14 to TRBJ1-3; D is unclear. CDR1 and CDR2 from the germline V gene are SGHDN and FVKESK. V shed 1 base and J shed 5 bases, with 15 bases lying between them. The CDR3 totals 16 residues. The CDR3 loop is CASSQGPTRQRNTIYF. In nucleotides, the CDR3 is TGTGCCAGCAGCCAAGGCCCGACAAGGCAAAGAAACACCATATATTTT.

The chain links TRBV28 to TRBJ1-5; D gene uncertain. Trimming took off 8 bases at V and 7 bases at J, with 12 bases between the two ends. Germline CDR1 is MDHEN and CDR2 is SYDVKM. This CDR3 is 12 amino acids long. The CDR3 DNA is TGTGCCAGCGGGATCTTGGGGCAGCCCCAGCATTTT. Translated, it gives CASGILGQPQHF.

This chain uses TRBV6-1 with TRBJ1-1; no definite D call. This CDR3 region has 12 residues. Germline V lookup: CDR1 MNHNS, CDR2 SASEGT. V dropped 8 bases and J dropped 1 base, with 8 bases sitting between them. CDR3 residues: CASLRANTEAFF. The CDR3 bases are TGTGCCAGCCTTAGAGCGAACACTGAAGCTTTCTTT.

The V gene is TRBV4-2, the J gene TRBJ2-6, with D unclear. Per germline, CDR1 LGHNA and CDR2 YNFKEQ. The CDR3 has 16 amino acids. The V end was cut by 0 bases, the J end by 4 bases, with 10 bases between. The CDR3 sequence: CASSQEGKKGANVLTF. The CDR3 region has the DNA TGTGCCAGCAGCCAAGAAGGTAAAAAAGGGGCCAACGTCCTGACTTTC.

This clone was detected only a few times. The chain carries TRBV2 and TRBJ1-5, with D possibly being TRBD1 (5 bases). Germline V gene data show CDR1 as SNHLY and CDR2 as FYNNEI. V lost 8 bases to trimming and J lost 3 bases, with 8 bases between them. The length of the CDR3 is 12 residues. The CDR3 region has the DNA TGTGCCAGCGCAGGGAACAATCAGCCCCAGCATTTT. It codes for CASAGNNQPQHF.

The V gene is TRBV6-6, the J gene TRBJ2-5; tentative D call: TRBD2 (5 bases). Trimming took 5 bases from V and 0 from J, leaving 13 bases between them. Germline V lookup: CDR1 MNHNY, CDR2 SVGAGI (reference sequence). CDR3 size: 15 residues. For the CDR3, the DNA is TGTGCCAGCAGTCTCGGACGGAGGTACCAAGAGACCCAGTACTTC. Translation gives CASSLGRRYQETQYF.

The gene calls are TRBV30 and TRBJ2-2, with D maybe TRBD1 (6 bases). CDR3 length: 12 amino acids. Trimming cost V 4 bases and J 4 bases, with 7 bases left between them. Per germline, CDR1 GTSNPN and CDR2 SVGIG (reference sequence). The CDR3 sequence: CAWNRVTGELFF. DNA of the CDR3: TGTGCCTGGAACAGGGTCACCGGGGAGCTGTTTTTT.

In nucleotides, the CDR3 is TGTGCCAGCAGCTTAGGTAGGACCAGCAATCAGCCCCAGCATTTT. Translated, it gives CASSLGRTSNQPQHF. The chain carries TRBV7-2 and TRBJ1-5; unclear D gene. Trimming shortened V by 1 base and J by 1 base, and 8 bases separated the two germline ends. In germline, CDR1 is SGHTA, CDR2 FQGNSA. The CDR3 sequence is 15 residues long.

The chain is built from TRBV9 and TRBJ1-1; possibly TRBD1 for D (5 bases). CDR1 SGDLS and CDR2 YYNGEE come from the germline V gene. V lost 0 bases to trimming and J lost 1 base, with 7 bases between them. The CDR3 is 14 amino acids. DNA for the CDR3: TGTGCCAGCAGCGTAGAGACAGAGAACACTGAAGCTTTCTTT. This gives the protein CASSVETENTEAFF.

This sequence joins TRBV18 and TRBJ1-2; D unresolved. CDR3 size: 14 residues. The germline gives CDR1 KGHSH, CDR2 LQKENI. The ends were cut back, 3 bases at V and 4 bases at J, with 12 bases in the middle. In DNA, the CDR3 is TGTGCCAGCTCACCGGACTTAGCAGTCTATGGCTACACCTTC. Translated: CASSPDLAVYGYTF. Full variable domain (missing parts from reference TRBV18 and TRBJ1-2): NAGVMQNPRHLVRRRGQEARLRCSPMKGHSHVYWYRQLPEEGLKFMVYLQKENIIDESGMPKERFSAEFPKEGPSILRIQQVVRGDSAAYFCASSPDLAVYGYTFGSGTRLTVV.

V usage is TRBV4-3 and J usage is TRBJ2-3, with D uncertain. Trimming took 0 bases from V and 2 from J, leaving 12 bases between them. CDR1 and CDR2 from the germline V gene are LGHNA and YSLEER. The CDR3 totals 16 residues. The CDR3 coding sequence is TGCGCCAGCAGCCAAGATCGAGGCGGATTCACAGATACGCAGTATTTT. This gives the protein CASSQDRGGFTDTQYF.

V usage is TRBV5-6 and J usage is TRBJ1-4; no clear D. The CDR3 totals 13 residues. Germline V gene sequence: CDR1 SGHDT, CDR2 YYEEEE. V shed 0 bases and J shed 4 bases, with 4 bases lying between them. CDR3 protein: CASSLGGNEKLFF. DNA for the CDR3: TGTGCCAGCAGCTTGGGGGGTAATGAAAAACTGTTTTTT.

The V gene is TRBV19, the J gene TRBJ1-1; D gene unclear. Trimming removed 0 bases from V and 1 base from J, with 9 bases in between. CDR3 length equals 15 residues. In germline, CDR1 is LNHDA, CDR2 SQIVND (reference sequence). The CDR3 DNA sequence: TGTGCCAGTAGTATAGATAAAACAGAGAACACTGAAGCTTTCTTT. It codes for CASSIDKTENTEAFF.